This TCR beta chain was documented in a study of T-cell reconstitution after alpha-beta-depleted transplantation in children. This CDR3 spans 14 amino acids. Germline CDR1 and CDR2: ENHRY and SYGVKD. J gave up 1 base and V 8 bases, and 6 bases lay outside the gene matches. Unique molecular identifiers were used in preparing the TCRbeta library. TCRdb re-called the PCR reads with MiXCR, one entry per CDR3 protein. The data hold 400,000 to 550,000 distinct CDR3 sequences, with 10% observed a single time. This clonotype was seen repeatedly, ten times or more. This TCR was recovered from a child aged 2-15 years with inherited bone marrow failure, due to receive a stem cell transplant. The sequencing used PBMCs, collected before TCRalphabeta/CD19-depleted stem cell transplant. The V and J genes are TRBV10-3 and TRBJ2-7, with 9 bases lining up with TRBD2. CDR3 bases: TGTGCCATCCGCGGACTAGCGAATTCCTACGAGCAGTACTTC. Translated: CAIRGLANSYEQYF.